Described below is a single T cell receptor (beta chain) sequence and its context. Its matching antigen is unknown. This sample was taken from a study of T cell responses to AZD1222 COVID-19 vaccine. Study-wide results and limits: Nearly half of spike-specific TCRs reportedly target variant regions that are unmutated in the B.1.351 and B.1.1.7 variants.

Clones were read by immunoSEQ multiplex PCR, and TCRdb kept only the in-frame ones, dropping some. The sample lists around 150,000 clones; roughly nine tenths were seen once. The germline V gene encodes CDR1 MNHEY and CDR2 SMNVEV (reference sequence). J lost 7 bases, V lost 3 bases, and 7 bases had no gene match. CDR3 length: 14 amino acids. The receptor was derived from an adult who received the AZD1222 COVID-19 vaccine. The source material was peripheral blood, sampled 28 days after the second AZD1222 dose. J is TRBJ1-1 and V is TRBV27, with 8 positions matching TRBD1. This CDR3 is CASSFATGGVEAFF. CDR3 in DNA: TGTGCCAGCAGTTTCGCCACAGGGGGTGTTGAAGCTTTCTTT.